This paragraph covers one T cell receptor (beta chain) sequence. The sample comes from a study of blood T cell repertoires in COVID-19. Sequencing was performed with immunoSEQ multiplex PCR; in TCRdb, only in-frame clones are kept and a portion is missing. The repertoire holds hundreds of thousands of clones, with about 87% as singletons. Per the germline V gene, CDR1 is SNHLY and CDR2 is FYNNEI. J gave up 4 bases and V 2 bases, and 11 bases lay outside the gene matches. CDR3 length: 16 residues. The gene calls are TRBV2 and TRBJ2-7; TRBD1 agrees at 7 bases. This TCR was recovered from a woman between 55 and 75 years old with COVID-19, enrolled during active disease. Sample: peripheral blood. The CDR3 sequence: CASSELGDRAVYEQYF. The CDR3 DNA reads TGTGCCAGCAGTGAACTGGGCGACAGGGCGGTGTACGAGCAGTACTTC.